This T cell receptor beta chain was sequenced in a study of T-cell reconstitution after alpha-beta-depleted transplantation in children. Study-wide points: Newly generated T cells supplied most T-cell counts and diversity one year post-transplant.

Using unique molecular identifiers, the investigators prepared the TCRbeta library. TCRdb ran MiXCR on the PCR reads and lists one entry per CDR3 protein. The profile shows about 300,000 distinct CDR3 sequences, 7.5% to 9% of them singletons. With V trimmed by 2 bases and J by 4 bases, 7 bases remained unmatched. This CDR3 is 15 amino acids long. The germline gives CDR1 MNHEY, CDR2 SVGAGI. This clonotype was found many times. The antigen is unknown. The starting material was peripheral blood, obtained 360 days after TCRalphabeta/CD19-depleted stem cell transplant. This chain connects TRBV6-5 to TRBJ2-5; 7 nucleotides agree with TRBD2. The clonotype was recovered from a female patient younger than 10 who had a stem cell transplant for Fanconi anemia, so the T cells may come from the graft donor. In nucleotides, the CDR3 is TGTGCCAGCAGTTACGTGAGCGGGGTGGGAGAGACCCAGTACTTC. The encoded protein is CASSYVSGVGETQYF.